This note documents a single T cell receptor (beta chain) sequence. Its antigen is undetermined. TCRdb's table, derived via immunoSEQ multiplex PCR, lists solely in-frame clones and lacks some. The sample lists roughly 120,000 clones, 70% to 90% occurring once. This entry comes from a study of T cell responses to AZD1222 COVID-19 vaccine. Study observations and caveats: The study reported that nearly half of spike-specific TCRs target unmutated variant regions. At 160-218 and 743-854, vaccine-associated CD4 TCRs were dominant, and they spanned spike. It was only 6 or 7 AZD1222 recipients who were seropositive at baseline.

This TCR came from an adult in good health. This specimen consisted of peripheral blood, obtained on day 0 of MenACWY control vaccination.

CDR3 sequence reads: CASSQTAWVGYTF. The DNA of the CDR3 is TGCGCCAGCAGCCAGACAGCCTGGGTGGGCTACACCTTC. The V and J genes are TRBV4-3 and TRBJ1-2, with TRBD1 as a possible D gene (5 bases). The V gene lost 3 bases and the J gene lost 8 bases, with 13 bases spanning the gap. Germline loops: CDR1 LGHNA, CDR2 YSLEER. The CDR3 loop spans 13 amino acids.